This passage covers 5 T cell receptor beta chains from one sample sequenced in a study of shared clonotypes between healthy human individuals. Some clones are missing from TCRdb's copy, which holds only in-frame ones; the method was immunoSEQ multiplex PCR. Of more than 400,000 clones in the sample, 95% to 96% were seen once. Sequenced sample: naive CD4+ T cells sorted from blood. Sample subset: CD45RA+ positively selected. The origin of the receptors is a woman aged 25 to 39 in good health.

This rearrangement joins TRBV28 to TRBJ2-7; D gene unclear. This CDR3 spans 11 amino acids. In germline, CDR1 is MDHEN, CDR2 SYDVKM. Between the trimmed V and J ends, which lost 3 bases and 3 bases, there was a span of 3 bases. CDR3 region: CASSFGYEQYF. CDR3 DNA sequence: TGTGCCAGCAGTTTCGGCTACGAGCAGTACTTC. Full variable domain (outside the CDR3, taken from reference TRBV28 and TRBJ2-7): DVKVTQSSRYLVKRTGEKVFLECVQDMDHENMFWYRQDPGLGLRLIYFSYDVKMKEKGDIPEGYSVSREKKERFSLILESASTNQTSMYLCASSFGYEQYFGPGTRLTVT.

The chain joins TRBV6-1 to TRBJ2-1; D unresolved. The V gene's germline CDR1 is MNHNS and CDR2 SASEGT. Trimming pared 5 bases from V and 8 bases from J, leaving 16 bases between. The CDR3 consists of 14 residues. CDR3 sequence: CASSRPGLQDEQFF. For the CDR3, the DNA is TGTGCCAGCAGTAGACCGGGTCTTCAGGATGAGCAGTTCTTC.

The chain links TRBV5-1 to TRBJ2-2, with a weak D call TRBD2 (6 bases). The V end was cut by 4 bases, the J end by 5 bases, with 12 bases between. Germline V gene sequence: CDR1 SGHRS, CDR2 YFSETQ. The CDR3 totals 14 residues. The CDR3 sequence: CASSRGGTTGELFF. In DNA form, the CDR3 reads TGCGCCAGCAGCCGGGGTGGGACTACCGGGGAGCTGTTTTTT.

The V and J genes are TRBV5-1 and TRBJ2-7, with 8 bases lining up with TRBD1. The germline V gene has CDR1 SGHRS and CDR2 YFSETQ. The V gene end was trimmed by 4 bases and the J gene end by 5 bases; junction bases not matched to a gene: 11. The CDR3 loop spans 15 amino acids. The CDR3 region is CASSPQMDRVDEQYF. Here the CDR3 DNA reads TGCGCCAGCAGCCCGCAGATGGACAGGGTGGACGAGCAGTACTTC.

The chain couples TRBV5-1 to TRBJ2-7, with D perhaps TRBD2 (6 bases). Germline V gene data show CDR1 as SGHRS and CDR2 as YFSETQ. Between the trimmed V and J ends, which lost 5 bases and 2 bases, there was a span of 20 bases. CDR3 length equals 16 residues. CDR3 nucleotide sequence: TGCGCCAGCAGTTTAAGCTCCGGGACTGGAGCCTACGAGCAGTACTTC. Amino acid sequence: CASSLSSGTGAYEQYF.